This T cell receptor (beta chain) was documented in a study of cytomegalovirus exposure and HLA in healthy donors. In the study overall: HLA-typed donors were the source of tens of millions of unique TCRs held in an early data release. Whole-study results and caveats: A later analysis found TCR association rates differed by HLA locus, highest for DRB1 and lowest for HLA-C. On later analysis, the bulk of CMV-associated TCR beta chains appeared to be HLA-restricted.

A remark on this clone: What it binds is unknown.

In the PCR, 60 Vbeta and 13 Jbeta primers were used. Profiling relied on immunoSEQ multiplex PCR, and the TCRdb table lists in-frame clones only, not all of them. The data contain more than 75,000 clones, 80% to 90% of them singletons. This clonotype was sampled from a man between 18 and 29 years old in good health and CMV-seronegative. The source material was PBMCs.

In DNA, the CDR3 is TGTGCCAGCTCACCCCTCGGGGCGGGAGGGTCCTACGAGCAGTACTTC. Translated: CASSPLGAGGSYEQYF. The chain joins TRBV18 to TRBJ2-7, with 9 bases that match TRBD2. From germline, CDR1 is KGHSH and CDR2 LQKENI. The CDR3 totals 16 residues. V was clipped by 3 bases and J by 1 base; unmatched bases: 7.